A single sample is the source of the 10 T cell receptor beta chains below, sequenced in a study of cytomegalovirus exposure and HLA in healthy donors (dated by TCRdb to 2015 to 2018). To prepare the library, the immunoSEQ multiplex PCR assay was applied. For the multiplex PCR, a mixture combining 60 forward primers for TCR Vbeta segments and 13 reverse primers for TCR Jbeta segments was used. Here the immuneACCESS table is served through TCRdb, limited to in-frame sequences with V and J called. Missing clones are a known gap in these copies; in checked studies unresolved V genes cover under half, and the rest lacks a known reason. Within this sample are about 150,000 clones, with about 79% of them counted one time only. Of the sample, roughly 1.8% falls within the top ten clones. Sequenced input: PBMCs. These receptors came from a female donor in good health and CMV-seropositive.

The V and J genes are TRBV6-5 and TRBJ2-3; 8 bases match TRBD1. CDR1 MNHEY and CDR2 SVGAGI come from the germline V gene. V lost 6 bases and J lost 6; bases outside the gene matches: 5. This CDR3 has 13 amino acids. CDR3 in amino acids: CASRGQVADTQYF. DNA of the CDR3: TGTGCCAGCAGGGGACAGGTCGCGGATACGCAGTATTTT.

The chain carries TRBV30 and TRBJ2-3, with 9 nucleotides matching TRBD2. Looked up from germline, CDR1 is GTSNPN and CDR2 is SVGIG (reference sequence). This CDR3 contains 14 residues. Trimming took 6 bases from V and 6 from J; bases not matched to a gene: 10. CDR3 nucleotide sequence: TGTGCCTGCCTGACTAGCGGATCATCGGATACGCAGTATTTT. Amino acids: CACLTSGSSDTQYF. Supplemented by reference TRBV30 and TRBJ2-3, the full variable domain reads SQTIHQWPATLVQPVGSPLSLECTVEGTSNPNLYWYRQAAGRGLQLLFYSVGIGQISSEVPQNLSASRPQDRQFILSSKKLLLSDSGFYLCACLTSGSSDTQYFGPGTRLTVL.

The genes are TRBV6-1 and TRBJ2-3; 10 bases are shared with TRBD2. The trim removed 8 bases at V and 1 base at J, leaving 6 bases unmatched. The CDR3 length is 15 residues. The germline V gene has CDR1 MNHNS and CDR2 SASEGT. The CDR3 is CASRRGTSGTDTQYF. The DNA of the CDR3 is TGTGCCAGCCGAAGGGGGACTAGCGGCACAGATACGCAGTATTTT.

V gene TRBV7-9 combines with J gene TRBJ1-1; 9 bases line up with TRBD1. Per germline, CDR1 SEHNR and CDR2 FQNEAQ (reference sequence). CDR3 length equals 15 residues. J lost 4 bases, V lost 0 bases, and 3 bases had no gene match. CDR3 sequence reads: CASSLADRGGTEAFF. CDR3 DNA sequence: TGTGCCAGCAGCTTAGCCGACAGGGGGGGCACTGAAGCTTTCTTT.

This clone has a handful of counts. The chain combines TRBV6-1 with TRBJ1-2; no reliable D call. Trimming removed 4 bases at V and 7 bases at J, with 10 bases between. Per the germline V gene, CDR1 is MNHNS and CDR2 is SASEGT. This CDR3 region has 12 residues. CDR3: CASSGGRFGYTF. CDR3 DNA sequence: TGTGCCAGCAGTGGAGGGAGGTTTGGCTACACCTTC.

V is TRBV7-6 and J is TRBJ2-7, with no clear D. The germline CDR1 and CDR2 sequences are SGHVS and FNYEAQ. Trimming stripped 5 bases from V and 1 base from J, with 12 bases between. CDR3 length: 14 residues. CDR3 DNA: TGTGCCAGCAGCATATCAGGTCCTTCCTACGAGCAGTACTTC. Its protein is CASSISGPSYEQYF.

V gene TRBV25-1 combines with J gene TRBJ2-5; TRBD2 might be the D (5 bases). The V gene's germline CDR1 is MGHDK and CDR2 SYGVNS. V was shortened by 4 bases and J by 7 bases, with 16 bases between the two germline ends. The CDR3 sequence is 14 residues long. The CDR3 sequence: CASSGVAGRGTQYF. In DNA, the CDR3 is TGTGCCAGCAGTGGTGTGGCGGGCCGGGGGACCCAGTACTTC.

J is TRBJ2-7 and V is TRBV5-1; 8 nucleotides agree with TRBD1. Germline CDR1 is SGHRS and CDR2 is YFSETQ. The CDR3 loop spans 13 amino acids. The ends lost 4 bases at V and 2 bases at J; junction bases unmatched: 2. This CDR3 is CASSQGQAYEQYF. CDR3 DNA sequence: TGCGCCAGCAGCCAGGGACAGGCCTACGAGCAGTACTTC.

This clone was counted between two and nine times. The V and J genes are TRBV30 and TRBJ1-5, with 9 bases lining up with TRBD1. Per germline, CDR1 GTSNPN and CDR2 SVGIG (reference sequence). CDR3 length: 13 amino acids. The ends lost 2 bases at V and 6 bases at J; junction bases unmatched: 2. CDR3 sequence (DNA): TGTGCCTGGAGTAGACAGGGGGGTCAGCCCCAGCATTTT. Translation: CAWSRQGGQPQHF.

V and J are TRBV30 and TRBJ1-3; TRBD1 aligns across 9 bases. The V gene end was trimmed by 0 bases and the J gene end by 4 bases; junction bases not matched to a gene: 7. The CDR3 loop spans 16 amino acids. CDR1 and CDR2 from the germline V gene are GTSNPN and SVGIG (reference sequence). The CDR3 sequence is CAWSVPGTGRGNTIYF. CDR3 nucleotide sequence: TGTGCCTGGAGTGTCCCCGGGACAGGGAGAGGAAACACCATATATTTT.